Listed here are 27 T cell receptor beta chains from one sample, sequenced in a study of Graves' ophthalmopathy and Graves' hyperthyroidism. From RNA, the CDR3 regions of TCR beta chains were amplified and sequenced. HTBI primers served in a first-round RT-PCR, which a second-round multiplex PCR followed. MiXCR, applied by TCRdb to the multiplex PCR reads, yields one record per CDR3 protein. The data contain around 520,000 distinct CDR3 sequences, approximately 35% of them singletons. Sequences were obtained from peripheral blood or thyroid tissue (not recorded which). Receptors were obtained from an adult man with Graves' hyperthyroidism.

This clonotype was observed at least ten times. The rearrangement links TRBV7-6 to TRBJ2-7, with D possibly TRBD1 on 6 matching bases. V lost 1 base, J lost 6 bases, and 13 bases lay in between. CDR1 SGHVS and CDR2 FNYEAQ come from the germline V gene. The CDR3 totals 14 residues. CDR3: CASSLGTGPVEQYF. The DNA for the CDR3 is TGTGCCAGCAGCTTAGGAACAGGGCCCGTCGAGCAGTACTTC.

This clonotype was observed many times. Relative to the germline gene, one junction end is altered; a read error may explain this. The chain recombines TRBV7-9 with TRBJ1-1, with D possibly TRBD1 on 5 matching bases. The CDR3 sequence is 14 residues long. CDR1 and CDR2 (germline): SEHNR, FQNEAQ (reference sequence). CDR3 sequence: CAMSGGGVNTKAFF. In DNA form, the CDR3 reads TGTGCAATGAGTGGGGGAGGAGTGAACACTAAAGCTTTCTTT.

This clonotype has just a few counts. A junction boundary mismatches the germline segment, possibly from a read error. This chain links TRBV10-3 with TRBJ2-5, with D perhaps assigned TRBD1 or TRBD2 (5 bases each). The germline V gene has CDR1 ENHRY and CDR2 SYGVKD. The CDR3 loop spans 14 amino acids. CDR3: CASSELGDQETQYF. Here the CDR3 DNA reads TGTGCCAGCAGTGAATTGGGGGACCAAGAGACCCAGTACTTC.

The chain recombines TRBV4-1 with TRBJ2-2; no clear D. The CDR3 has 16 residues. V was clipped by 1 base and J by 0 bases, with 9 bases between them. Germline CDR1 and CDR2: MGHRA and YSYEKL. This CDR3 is CASSQGIFANTGELFF. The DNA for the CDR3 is TGCGCCAGCAGCCAAGGGATCTTCGCGAACACCGGGGAGCTGTTTTTT.

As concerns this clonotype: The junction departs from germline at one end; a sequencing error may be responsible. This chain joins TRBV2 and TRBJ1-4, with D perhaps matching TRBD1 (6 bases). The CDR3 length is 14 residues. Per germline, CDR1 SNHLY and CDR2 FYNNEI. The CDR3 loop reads CASSQAPGGEKLFF. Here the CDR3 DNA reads TGCGCCAGCAGCCAGGCCCCGGGGGGCGAAAAACTGTTTTTT. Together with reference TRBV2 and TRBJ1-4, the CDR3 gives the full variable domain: EPEVTQTPSHQVTQMGQEVILRCVPISNHLYFYWYRQILGQKVEFLVSFYNNEISEKSEIFDDQFSVERPDGSNFTLKIRSTKLEDSAMYFCASSQAPGGEKLFFGSGTQLSVL.

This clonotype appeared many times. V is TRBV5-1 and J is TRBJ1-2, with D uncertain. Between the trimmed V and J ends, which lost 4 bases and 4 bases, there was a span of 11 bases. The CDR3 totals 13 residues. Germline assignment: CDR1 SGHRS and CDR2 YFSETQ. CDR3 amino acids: CASSIGRSYGYTF. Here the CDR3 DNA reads TGCGCCAGCAGCATCGGACGGAGCTATGGCTACACCTTC.

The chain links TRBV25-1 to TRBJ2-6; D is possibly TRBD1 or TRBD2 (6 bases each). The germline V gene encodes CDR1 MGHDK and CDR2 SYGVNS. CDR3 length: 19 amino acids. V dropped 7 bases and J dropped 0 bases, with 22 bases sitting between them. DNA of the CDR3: TGTGCCAGCACCCAAGGAGGGGACACCCAAATCTCTGGGGCCAACGTCCTGACTTTC. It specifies CASTQGGDTQISGANVLTF.

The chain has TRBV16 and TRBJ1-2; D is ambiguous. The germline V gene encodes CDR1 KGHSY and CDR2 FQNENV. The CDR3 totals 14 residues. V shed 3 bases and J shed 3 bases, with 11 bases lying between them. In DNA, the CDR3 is TGTGCCAGCAGCCAGGAAAGGAGGGACTATGGCTACACCTTC. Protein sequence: CASSQERRDYGYTF.

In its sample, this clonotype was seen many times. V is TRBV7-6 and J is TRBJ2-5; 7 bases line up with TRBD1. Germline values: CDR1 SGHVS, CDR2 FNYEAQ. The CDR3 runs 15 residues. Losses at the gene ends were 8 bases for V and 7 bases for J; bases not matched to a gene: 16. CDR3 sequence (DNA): TGTGCCAGCGGCTCCTTAAACAGGGGTAGGGGGACCCAGTACTTC. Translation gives CASGSLNRGRGTQYF. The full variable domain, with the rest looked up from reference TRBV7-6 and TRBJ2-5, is GAGVSQSPRYKVTKRGQDVALRCDPISGHVSLYWYRQALGQGPEFLTYFNYEAQQDKSGLPNDRFSAERPEGSISTLTIQRTEQRDSAMYRCASGSLNRGRGTQYFGPGTRLLVL.

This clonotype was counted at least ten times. The CDR3: CATTWTERPGVYQETQYF. The CDR3 region has the DNA TGTGCCACCACCTGGACAGAGCGTCCAGGGGTCTACCAAGAGACCCAGTACTTC. The V gene is TRBV24-1, the J gene TRBJ2-5; D possibly corresponds to TRBD1 (6 bases). CDR3 length equals 18 residues. Between the trimmed V and J ends, which lost 8 bases and 0 bases, there was a span of 24 bases. Germline values: CDR1 KGHDR, CDR2 SFDVKD.

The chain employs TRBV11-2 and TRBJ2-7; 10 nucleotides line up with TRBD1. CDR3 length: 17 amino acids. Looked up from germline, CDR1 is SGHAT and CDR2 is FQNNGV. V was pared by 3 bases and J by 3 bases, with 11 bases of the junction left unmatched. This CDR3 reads CASSLTPPGTGVYEQYF. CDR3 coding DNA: TGTGCCAGCAGCTTGACTCCCCCCGGGACAGGGGTCTACGAGCAGTACTTC.

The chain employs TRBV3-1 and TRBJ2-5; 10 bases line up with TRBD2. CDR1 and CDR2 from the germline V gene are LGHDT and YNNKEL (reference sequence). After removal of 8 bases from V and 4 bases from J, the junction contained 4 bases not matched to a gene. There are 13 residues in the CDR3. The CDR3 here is CASERGGRETQYF. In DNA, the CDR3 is TGTGCCAGCGAGCGGGGGGGCCGAGAGACCCAGTACTTC.

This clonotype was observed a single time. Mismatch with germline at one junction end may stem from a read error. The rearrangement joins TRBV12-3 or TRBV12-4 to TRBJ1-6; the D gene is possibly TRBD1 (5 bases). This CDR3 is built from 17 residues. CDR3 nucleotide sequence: TGTGCCATCAGTGATGGGACTAGCGGTTTGGATAATTCACCCCTCCACTTT. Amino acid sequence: CAISDGTSGLDNSPLHF.

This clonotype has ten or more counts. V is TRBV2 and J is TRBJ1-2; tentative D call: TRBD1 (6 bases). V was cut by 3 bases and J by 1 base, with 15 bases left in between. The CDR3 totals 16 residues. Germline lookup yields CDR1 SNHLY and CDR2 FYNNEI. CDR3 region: CASSDNIQGLNYGYTF. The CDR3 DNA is TGTGCCAGCAGTGATAACATCCAGGGGCTTAACTATGGCTACACCTTC.

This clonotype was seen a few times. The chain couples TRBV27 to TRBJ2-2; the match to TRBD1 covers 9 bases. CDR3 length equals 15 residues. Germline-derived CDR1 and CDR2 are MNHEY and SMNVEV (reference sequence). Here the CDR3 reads CGTAWGQGGTGELFF. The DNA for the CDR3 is TGTGGCACGGCCTGGGGACAGGGAGGGACCGGGGAGCTGTTTTTT.

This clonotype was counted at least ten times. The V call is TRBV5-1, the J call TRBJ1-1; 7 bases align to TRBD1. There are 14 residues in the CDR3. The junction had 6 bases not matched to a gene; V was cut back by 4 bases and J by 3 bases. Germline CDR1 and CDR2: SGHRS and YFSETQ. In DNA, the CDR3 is TGCGCCAGCAGCCGTCGAGACAGGGACACTGAAGCTTTCTTT. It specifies CASSRRDRDTEAFF.

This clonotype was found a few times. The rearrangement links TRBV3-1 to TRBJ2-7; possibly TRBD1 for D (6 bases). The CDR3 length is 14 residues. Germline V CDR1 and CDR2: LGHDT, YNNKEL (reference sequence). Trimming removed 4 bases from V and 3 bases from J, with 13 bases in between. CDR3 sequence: CASSRGQVRYEQYF. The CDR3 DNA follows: TGTGCCAGCAGCCGGGGGCAAGTCCGCTACGAGCAGTACTTC.

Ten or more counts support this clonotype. For the CDR3, the DNA is TGTGCCATCAGTGAGTCCTGGACAGGGGGGGGGTATAGCAATCAGCCCCAGCATTTT. Translated, it gives CAISESWTGGGYSNQPQHF. The chain employs TRBV10-3 and TRBJ1-5; 10 nucleotides align to TRBD1. The junction had 8 bases not matched to a gene; V was cut back by 0 bases and J by 0 bases. Germline-derived CDR1 and CDR2 are ENHRY and SYGVKD. The CDR3 is made up of 19 amino acids.

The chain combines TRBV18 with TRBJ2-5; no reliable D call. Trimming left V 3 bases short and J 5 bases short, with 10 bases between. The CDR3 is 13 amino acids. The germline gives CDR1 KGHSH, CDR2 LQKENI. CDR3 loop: CASSPVIWETQYF. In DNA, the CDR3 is TGTGCCAGCTCACCGGTGATCTGGGAGACCCAGTACTTC.

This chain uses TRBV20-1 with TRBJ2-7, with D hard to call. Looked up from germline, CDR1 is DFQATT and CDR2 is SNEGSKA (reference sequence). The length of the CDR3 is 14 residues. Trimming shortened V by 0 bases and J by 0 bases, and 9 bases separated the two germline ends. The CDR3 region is CSARDDLSSYEQYF. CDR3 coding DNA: TGCAGTGCTAGAGATGACCTGAGCTCCTACGAGCAGTACTTC.

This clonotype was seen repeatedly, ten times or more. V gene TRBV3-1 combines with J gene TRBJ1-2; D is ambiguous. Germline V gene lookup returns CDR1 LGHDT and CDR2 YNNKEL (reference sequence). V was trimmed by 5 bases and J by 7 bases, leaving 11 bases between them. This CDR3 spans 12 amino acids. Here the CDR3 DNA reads TGTGCCAGCAGCGATACCGTAGTTGGCTACACCTTC. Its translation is CASSDTVVGYTF. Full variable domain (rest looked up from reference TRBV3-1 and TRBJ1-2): DTAVSQTPKYLVTQMGNDKSIKCEQNLGHDTMYWYKQDSKKFLKIMFSYNNKELIINETVPNRFSPKSPDKAHLNLHINSLELGDSAVYFCASSDTVVGYTFGSGTRLTVV.

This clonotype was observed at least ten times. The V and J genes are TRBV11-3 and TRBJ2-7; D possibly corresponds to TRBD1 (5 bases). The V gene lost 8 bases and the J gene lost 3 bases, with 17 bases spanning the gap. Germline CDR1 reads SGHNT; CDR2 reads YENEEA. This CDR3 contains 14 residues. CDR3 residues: CASQVRQGNYEQYF. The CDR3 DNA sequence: TGTGCCAGCCAGGTTCGGCAGGGAAACTACGAGCAGTACTTC.

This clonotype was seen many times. Written as DNA, the CDR3 is TGCGCCAGCAGCTTCGGACAGGGGGTAGGGGTAGCTTTCTTT. This sequence encodes CASSFGQGVGVAFF. The chain uses TRBV5-1 and TRBJ1-1, with 10 bases lining up with TRBD1. V lost 2 bases, J lost 10 bases, and 8 bases stayed unmatched. Germline V CDR1 and CDR2: SGHRS, YFSETQ. The CDR3 is 14 residues long.

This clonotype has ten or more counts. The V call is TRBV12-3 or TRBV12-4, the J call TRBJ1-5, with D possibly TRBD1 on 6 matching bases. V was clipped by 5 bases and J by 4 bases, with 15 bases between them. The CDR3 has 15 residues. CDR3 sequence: CASSQTGGANQPQHF. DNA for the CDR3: TGTGCCAGCAGTCAAACGGGGGGGGCGAATCAGCCCCAGCATTTT.

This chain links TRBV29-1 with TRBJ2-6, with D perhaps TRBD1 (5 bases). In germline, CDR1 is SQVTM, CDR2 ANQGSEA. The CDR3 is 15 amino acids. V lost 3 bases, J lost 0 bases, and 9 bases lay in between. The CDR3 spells CSVEGRVSGANVLTF. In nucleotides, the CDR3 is TGCAGCGTTGAGGGCAGGGTCTCTGGGGCCAACGTCCTGACTTTC.

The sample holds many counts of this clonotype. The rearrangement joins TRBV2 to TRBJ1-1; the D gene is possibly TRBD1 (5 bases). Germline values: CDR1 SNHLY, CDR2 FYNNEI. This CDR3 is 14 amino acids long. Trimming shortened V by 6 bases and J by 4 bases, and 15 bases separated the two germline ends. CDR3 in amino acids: CASRTGTVITEAFF. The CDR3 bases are TGTGCCAGCAGGACCGGGACGGTGATCACTGAAGCTTTCTTT.

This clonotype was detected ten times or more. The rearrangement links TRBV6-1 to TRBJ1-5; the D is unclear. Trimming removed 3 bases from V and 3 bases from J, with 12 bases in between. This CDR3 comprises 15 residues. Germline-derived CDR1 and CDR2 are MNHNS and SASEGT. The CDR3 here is CASSERGVPNQPQHF. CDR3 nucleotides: TGTGCCAGCAGTGAGAGAGGAGTCCCCAATCAGCCCCAGCATTTT.